Below, 24 T cell receptor beta chains from the same sample are listed, as sequenced in a study of blood T cell repertoires in COVID-19. Measured with immunoSEQ multiplex PCR; TCRdb has only the in-frame clones, and not every one. The data hold approximately 300,000 clones, with more than 75% observed a single time. The sample comprised peripheral blood. The receptors were sampled from a woman in her forties or fifties with active or convalescent COVID-19.

The rearrangement uses TRBV18 and TRBJ1-5, with a weak D call TRBD1 (6 bases). There are 15 residues in the CDR3. Germline-derived CDR1 and CDR2 are KGHSH and LQKENI. V dropped 5 bases and J dropped 4 bases, with 15 bases sitting between them. CDR3 in amino acids: CASSELQGSNQPQHF. Here the CDR3 DNA reads TGTGCCAGCTCAGAATTACAGGGCTCAAATCAGCCCCAGCATTTT.

Of note for this clone: Other DNA sequences within the sample encode an identical CDR3. J is TRBJ1-1 and V is TRBV5-1; 8 bases line up with TRBD1. The V and J ends lost 0 bases and 5 bases, in that order; junction bases with no gene match: 3. This CDR3 comprises 14 residues. CDR1 and CDR2 (germline): SGHRS, YFSETQ. The CDR3 region has the DNA TGCGCCAGCAGCTTGGAAACAGGGGGAACTGAAGCTTTCTTT. As protein: CASSLETGGTEAFF.

This rearrangement joins TRBV4-3 to TRBJ1-5, with D unresolved. Germline CDR1 is LGHNA and CDR2 is YSLEER. Trimming pared 1 base from V and 6 bases from J, leaving 10 bases between. CDR3 size: 14 residues. The CDR3, as DNA: TGCGCCAGCAGCCAAGGGCCGACGGGTCAGCCCCAGCATTTT. This translates into CASSQGPTGQPQHF.

The rearrangement links TRBV29-1 to TRBJ2-1; 9 positions agree with TRBD2. V lost 5 bases and J lost 1; bases outside the gene matches: 3. Germline V gene data show CDR1 as SQVTM and CDR2 as ANQGSEA. The CDR3 loop spans 14 amino acids. The CDR3 DNA is TGCAGCGTTAAGCGGGAGGTTTCCTACAATGAGCAGTTCTTC. Translation gives CSVKREVSYNEQFF.

This chain uses TRBV9 with TRBJ2-3; 12 bases map to TRBD2. The CDR3 loop spans 16 amino acids. With V trimmed by 0 bases and J by 4 bases, 3 bases remained unmatched. Germline CDR1 SGDLS, CDR2 YYNGEE. CDR3 sequence: CASSVGLAGGPDTQYF. In DNA form, the CDR3 reads TGTGCCAGCAGCGTAGGTCTAGCGGGGGGGCCAGATACGCAGTATTTT.

In its sample, this clone was seen a few times. The chain employs TRBV27 and TRBJ1-2; D might be TRBD1 (6 bases). In germline, CDR1 is MNHEY, CDR2 SMNVEV (reference sequence). V was trimmed by 7 bases and J by 8 bases, leaving 23 bases between them. The CDR3 consists of 15 residues. The CDR3 spells CASTPTGGRWEGYTF. For the CDR3, the DNA is TGTGCCAGCACCCCCACCGGGGGGCGGTGGGAGGGCTACACCTTC.

The J gene is TRBJ1-6, the V gene TRBV4-1; the D is unclear. V lost 0 bases and J 4 bases, leaving 10 bases between the germline ends. The CDR3 totals 16 residues. Germline CDR1 is MGHRA and CDR2 is YSYEKL. The CDR3 nucleotides are TGCGCCAGCAGCCAAGAAGGAGTGCTATATAATTCACCCCTCCACTTT. This gives the protein CASSQEGVLYNSPLHF.

The rearrangement uses TRBV19 and TRBJ2-7; the match to TRBD1 covers 7 bases. This CDR3 has 13 amino acids. Trimming took 5 bases from V and 2 from J; bases not matched to a gene: 3. Looked up from germline, CDR1 is LNHDA and CDR2 is SQIVND (reference sequence). The CDR3 nucleotides read TGTGCCAGTAGTTTCGGACAGGCCTACGAGCAGTACTTC. Translating gives CASSFGQAYEQYF. Variable domain in full (rest from reference TRBV19 and TRBJ2-7): DGGITQSPKYLFRKEGQNVTLSCEQNLNHDAMYWYRQDPGQGLRLIYYSQIVNDFQKGDIAEGYSVSREKKESFPLTVTSAQKNPTAFYLCASSFGQAYEQYFGPGTRLTVT.

Points on this clone: The same CDR3 can be traced to other DNA sequences in this sample. The rearrangement joins TRBV2 to TRBJ2-3; TRBD1 might be the D (6 bases). CDR1 is SNHLY, CDR2 FYNNEI, per germline. The CDR3 runs 13 residues. Deletions cut 4 bases from V and 2 bases from J, with 7 bases between. The CDR3, as DNA: TGTGCCAGCAGTGGGGGGCCCACAGATACGCAGTATTTT. Protein sequence: CASSGGPTDTQYF.

The chain joins TRBV11-2 to TRBJ1-2; 7 bases line up with TRBD1. This CDR3 comprises 15 residues. Germline V gene sequence: CDR1 SGHAT, CDR2 FQNNGV. The V gene end was trimmed by 1 base and the J gene end by 4 bases; junction bases not matched to a gene: 6. In DNA, the CDR3 is TGTGCCAGCAGCTTAGGACAGGGTTTGGGCTATGGCTACACCTTC. Its translation: CASSLGQGLGYGYTF.

This clone was seen only once. The chain recombines TRBV28 with TRBJ2-2, with D unresolved. V lost 6 bases, J lost 0 bases, and 8 bases lay in between. This CDR3 has 14 amino acids. Germline V gene sequence: CDR1 MDHEN, CDR2 SYDVKM. The CDR3 coding sequence is TGTGCCAGCAGGTGGAGATCGAACACCGGGGAGCTGTTTTTT. Protein: CASRWRSNTGELFF.

V is TRBV29-1 and J is TRBJ1-4; unclear D gene. The CDR3 is 14 residues long. Trimming took off 6 bases at V and 0 bases at J, with 11 bases between the two ends. Germline V gene data show CDR1 as SQVTM and CDR2 as ANQGSEA. The CDR3 region is CSVEMAATNEKLFF. The CDR3 nucleotides read TGCAGCGTGGAAATGGCAGCAACTAATGAAAAACTGTTTTTT.

In this sample, this clone turned up a few times. V usage is TRBV5-4 and J usage is TRBJ2-7; 10 nucleotides match TRBD1. Germline values: CDR1 SGHNT, CDR2 YYREEE (reference sequence). The ends lost 3 bases at V and 3 bases at J; junction bases unmatched: 6. The length of the CDR3 is 15 residues. The CDR3 region is CASSSWDRGHYEQYF. The DNA of the CDR3 is TGTGCCAGCAGCTCCTGGGACAGGGGCCACTACGAGCAGTACTTC.

This chain connects TRBV11-2 to TRBJ2-1, with 7 bases aligning to TRBD2. The J segment lost 1 base and the V segment lost 2 bases, leaving 2 bases of the junction unmatched. CDR3 length: 15 amino acids. Germline values: CDR1 SGHAT, CDR2 FQNNGV. CDR3 region: CASSLIGGSYNEQFF. The CDR3 region has the DNA TGTGCCAGCAGCTTAATCGGGGGGTCCTACAATGAGCAGTTCTTC.

This clone was observed a single time. The chain carries TRBV5-1 and TRBJ2-3, with 7 positions matching TRBD2. The CDR3 is 14 amino acids. V shed 3 bases and J 4 bases; nucleotides not matched to a gene: 5. The germline CDR1 and CDR2 sequences are SGHRS and YFSETQ. The CDR3 sequence is CASSSSGLADTQYF. The CDR3 bases are TGCGCCAGCAGCTCGAGCGGACTAGCAGATACGCAGTATTTT.

The chain combines TRBV3-1 (or the pseudogene TRBV3-2) with TRBJ2-1; tentative D call: TRBD1 (5 bases). CDR1 is LGHDT, CDR2 YNNKEL, per germline (reference sequence). The CDR3 totals 14 residues. Between the trimmed V and J ends, which lost 5 bases and 6 bases, there was a span of 14 bases. CDR3 sequence (DNA): TGTGCCAGCAGCTCCCCCCCGACAGTCAATGAGCAGTTCTTC. Translating it yields CASSSPPTVNEQFF.

The V gene is TRBV3-1 (or the pseudogene TRBV3-2), the J gene TRBJ1-4; 7 bases are shared with TRBD1. V was pared by 1 base and J by 7 bases, with 6 bases of the junction left unmatched. Germline CDR1 is LGHDT and CDR2 is YNNKEL (reference sequence). CDR3 length: 15 residues. The chain's CDR3 is CASSQGGGLSEKLFF. The CDR3 DNA is TGTGCCAGCAGCCAAGGAGGGGGCTTGAGTGAAAAACTGTTTTTT.

The genes are TRBV7-2 and TRBJ2-7, with 8 positions matching TRBD2. V shed 5 bases and J 6 bases; nucleotides not matched to a gene: 12. Germline V gene lookup returns CDR1 SGHTA and CDR2 FQGNSA. This CDR3 spans 15 amino acids. The CDR3 loop reads CASSIIPGSGTEQYF. CDR3 in DNA: TGTGCCAGCAGCATAATCCCTGGTAGCGGGACCGAGCAGTACTTC. The whole variable domain, filled in from reference TRBV7-2 and TRBJ2-7, reads GAGVSQSPSNKVTEKGKDVELRCDPISGHTALYWYRQSLGQGLEFLIYFQGNSAPDKSGLPSDRFSAERTGGSVSTLTIQRTQQEDSAVYLCASSIIPGSGTEQYFGPGTRLTVT.

In the case of this clone: One junction end disagrees with the germline gene, perhaps due to a read error. V usage is TRBV7-7 and J usage is TRBJ2-7; 8 bases line up with TRBD1. The CDR3 sequence is 15 residues long. Germline CDR1 SSHAT, CDR2 FNYEAQ (reference sequence). CDR3: CASSYGQGPSYEQYF. CDR3 in DNA: TGTGCTAGCAGCTATGGACAGGGACCCTCCTACGAGCAGTACTTC. The variable domain in full, completed from reference TRBV7-7 and TRBJ2-7, reads GAGVSQSPRYKVTKRGQDVTLRCDPISSHATLYWYQQALGQGPEFLTYFNYEAQPDKSGLPSDRFSAERPEGSISTLTIQRTEQRDSAMYRCASSYGQGPSYEQYFGPGTRLTVT.

This chain joins TRBV7-9 and TRBJ2-2, with D uncertain. The V end was cut by 0 bases, the J end by 6 bases, with 14 bases between. This CDR3 comprises 16 residues. Germline assignment: CDR1 SEHNR and CDR2 FQNEAQ (reference sequence). This chain's CDR3 is CASSLAGSFKSGELFF. CDR3 sequence (DNA): TGTGCCAGCAGCTTAGCGGGCAGCTTCAAATCCGGGGAGCTGTTTTTT.

The rearrangement uses TRBV30 and TRBJ2-7, with TRBD1 as a possible D gene (5 bases). The V end lost 1 base, the J end lost 2 bases, and 15 bases lay between the germline ends. CDR1 and CDR2 from the germline V gene are GTSNPN and SVGIG (reference sequence). This CDR3 comprises 15 residues. DNA for the CDR3: TGTGCCTGGAGTGGACAGCCAGTTACACCCTACGAGCAGTACTTC. Its protein product is CAWSGQPVTPYEQYF.

The chain is built from TRBV30 and TRBJ2-1; the match to TRBD2 covers 8 bases. The length of the CDR3 is 15 residues. CDR1 GTSNPN and CDR2 SVGIG come from the germline V gene (reference sequence). V lost 2 bases and J lost 7; bases outside the gene matches: 10. The CDR3 is CAWSLPGTRSNEQFF. CDR3 bases: TGTGCCTGGAGTTTACCCGGGACTAGATCGAATGAGCAGTTCTTC.

The chain employs TRBV4-1 and TRBJ1-4; weak D call: TRBD1 (5 bases). V lost 4 bases, J lost 4 bases, and 10 bases lay in between. Germline CDR1 and CDR2: MGHRA and YSYEKL. This CDR3 has 14 residues. The CDR3 loop is CASSPRQINEKLFF. As DNA, the CDR3 is TGCGCCAGCAGCCCCCGACAGATTAATGAAAAACTGTTTTTT.

This chain joins TRBV12-3 or TRBV12-4 and TRBJ1-1; D unclear. Trimming removed 6 bases from V and 6 bases from J, with 8 bases in between. This CDR3 spans 11 amino acids. In DNA form, the CDR3 reads TGTGCCAGCAGCCCTAACGCTGAAGCTTTCTTT. This gives the protein CASSPNAEAFF.